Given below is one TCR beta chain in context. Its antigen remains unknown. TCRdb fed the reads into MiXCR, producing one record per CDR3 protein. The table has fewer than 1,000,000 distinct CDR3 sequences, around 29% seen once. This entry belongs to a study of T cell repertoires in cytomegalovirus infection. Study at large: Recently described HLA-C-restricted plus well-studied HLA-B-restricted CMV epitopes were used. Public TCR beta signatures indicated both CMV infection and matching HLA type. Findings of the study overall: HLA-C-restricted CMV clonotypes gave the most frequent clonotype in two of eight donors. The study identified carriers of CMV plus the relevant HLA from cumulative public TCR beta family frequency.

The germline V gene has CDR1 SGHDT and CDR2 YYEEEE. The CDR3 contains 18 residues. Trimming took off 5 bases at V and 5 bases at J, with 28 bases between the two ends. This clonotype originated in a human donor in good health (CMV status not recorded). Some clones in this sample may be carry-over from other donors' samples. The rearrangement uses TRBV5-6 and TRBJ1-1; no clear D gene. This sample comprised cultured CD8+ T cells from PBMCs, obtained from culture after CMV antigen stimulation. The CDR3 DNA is TGTGCCAGCAGTACAGAAACCCGACTGGCCCCGGAGGTGACTGAAGCTTTCTTT. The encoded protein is CASSTETRLAPEVTEAFF.